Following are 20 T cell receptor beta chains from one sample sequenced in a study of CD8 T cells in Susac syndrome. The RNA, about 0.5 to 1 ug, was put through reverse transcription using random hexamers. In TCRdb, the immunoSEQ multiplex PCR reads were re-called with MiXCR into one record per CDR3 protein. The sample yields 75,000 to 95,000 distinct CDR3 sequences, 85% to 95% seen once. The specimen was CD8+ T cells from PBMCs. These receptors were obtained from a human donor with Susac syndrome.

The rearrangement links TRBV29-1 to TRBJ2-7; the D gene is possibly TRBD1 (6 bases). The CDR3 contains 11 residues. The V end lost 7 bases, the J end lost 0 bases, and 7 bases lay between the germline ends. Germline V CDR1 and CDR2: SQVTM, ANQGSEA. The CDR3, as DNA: TGCAGCGCACAGGGCTCCTACGAGCAGTACTTC. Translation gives CSAQGSYEQYF.

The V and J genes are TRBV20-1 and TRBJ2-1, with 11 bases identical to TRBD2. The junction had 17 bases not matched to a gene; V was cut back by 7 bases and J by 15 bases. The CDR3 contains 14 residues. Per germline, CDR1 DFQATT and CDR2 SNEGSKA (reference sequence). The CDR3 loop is CSVLALAGGPDRFF. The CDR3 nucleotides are TGCAGTGTTCTAGCCCTAGCGGGAGGCCCCGATCGGTTCTTC.

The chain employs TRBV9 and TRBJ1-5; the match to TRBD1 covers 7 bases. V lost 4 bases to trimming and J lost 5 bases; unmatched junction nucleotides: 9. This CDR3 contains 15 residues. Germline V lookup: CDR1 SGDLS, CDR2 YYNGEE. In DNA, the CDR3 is TGTGCCAGCAGCCCCTACGACAGGGACGATCAGCCCCAGCATTTT. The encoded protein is CASSPYDRDDQPQHF.

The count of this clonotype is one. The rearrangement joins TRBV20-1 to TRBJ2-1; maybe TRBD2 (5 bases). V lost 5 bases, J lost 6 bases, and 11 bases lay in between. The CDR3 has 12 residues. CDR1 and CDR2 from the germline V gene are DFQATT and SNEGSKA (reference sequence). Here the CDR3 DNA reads TGCAGTGCTCGAGCGGCCCTCAATGAGCAGTTCTTC. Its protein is CSARAALNEQFF.

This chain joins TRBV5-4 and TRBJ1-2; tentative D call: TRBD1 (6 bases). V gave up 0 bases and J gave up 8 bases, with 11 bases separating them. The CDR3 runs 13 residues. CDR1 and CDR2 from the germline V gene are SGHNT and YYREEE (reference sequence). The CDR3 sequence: CASSLVQGWGYTF. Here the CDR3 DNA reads TGTGCCAGCAGCTTGGTTCAGGGGTGGGGCTACACCTTC.

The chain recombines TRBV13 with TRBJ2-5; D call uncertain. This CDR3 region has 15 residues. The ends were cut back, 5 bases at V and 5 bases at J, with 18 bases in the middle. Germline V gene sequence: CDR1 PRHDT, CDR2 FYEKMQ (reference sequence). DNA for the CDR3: TGTGCCAGCAGCCCCATGCCAACACCCGGGGAGACCCAGTACTTC. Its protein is CASSPMPTPGETQYF.

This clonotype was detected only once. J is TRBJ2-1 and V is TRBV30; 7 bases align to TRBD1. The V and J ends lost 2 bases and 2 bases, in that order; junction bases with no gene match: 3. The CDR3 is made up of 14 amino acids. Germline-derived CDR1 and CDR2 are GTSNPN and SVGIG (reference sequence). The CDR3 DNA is TGTGCCTGGAGTACCGGGACAGCCTACAATGAGCAGTTCTTC. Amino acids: CAWSTGTAYNEQFF.

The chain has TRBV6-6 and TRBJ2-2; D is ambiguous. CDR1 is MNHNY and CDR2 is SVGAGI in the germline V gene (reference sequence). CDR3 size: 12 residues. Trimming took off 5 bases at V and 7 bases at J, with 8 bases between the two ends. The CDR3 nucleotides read TGTGCCAGCAGTGCAGGCGTCGGGGAGCTGTTTTTT. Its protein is CASSAGVGELFF.

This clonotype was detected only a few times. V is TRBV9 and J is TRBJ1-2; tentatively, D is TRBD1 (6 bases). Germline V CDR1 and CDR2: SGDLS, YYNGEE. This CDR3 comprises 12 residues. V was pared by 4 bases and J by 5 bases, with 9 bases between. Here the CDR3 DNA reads TGTGCCAGCAGCTCCGGACAGTATGGCTACACCTTC. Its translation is CASSSGQYGYTF.

CDR3 in amino acids: CASSLWGQGNHEQYF. The CDR3 bases are TGTGCCAGCAGCTTATGGGGACAGGGGAACCACGAGCAGTACTTC. The chain combines TRBV13 with TRBJ2-7; 10 nucleotides line up with TRBD1. Germline V gene sequence: CDR1 PRHDT, CDR2 FYEKMQ (reference sequence). J lost 5 bases, V lost 2 bases, and 6 bases had no gene match. This CDR3 comprises 15 residues. The full variable domain, in which reference TRBV13 and TRBJ2-7 provide the parts outside the CDR3, is AAGVIQSPRHLIKEKRETATLKCYPIPRHDTVYWYQQGPGQDPQFLISFYEKMQSDKGSIPDRFSAQQFSDYHSELNMSSLELGDSALYFCASSLWGQGNHEQYFGPGTRLTVT.

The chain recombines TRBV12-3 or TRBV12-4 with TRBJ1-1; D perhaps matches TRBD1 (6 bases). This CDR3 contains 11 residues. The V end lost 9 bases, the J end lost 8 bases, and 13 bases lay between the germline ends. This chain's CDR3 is CASSLGQEAFF. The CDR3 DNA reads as TGTGCCAGTAGCCTCGGACAGGAAGCTTTCTTT.

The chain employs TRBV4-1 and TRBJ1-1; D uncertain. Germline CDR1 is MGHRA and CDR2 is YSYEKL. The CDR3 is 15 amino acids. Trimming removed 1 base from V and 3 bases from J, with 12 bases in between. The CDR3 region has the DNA TGCGCCAGCAGCCAAGTCCCGGGGAGGGACACTGAAGCTTTCTTT. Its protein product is CASSQVPGRDTEAFF.

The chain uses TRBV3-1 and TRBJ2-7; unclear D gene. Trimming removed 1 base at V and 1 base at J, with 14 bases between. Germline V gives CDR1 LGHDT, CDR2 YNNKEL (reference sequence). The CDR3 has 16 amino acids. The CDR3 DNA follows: TGTGCCAGCAGCCAAGGGACCATTAAGGTGTCCTACGAGCAGTACTTC. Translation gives CASSQGTIKVSYEQYF.

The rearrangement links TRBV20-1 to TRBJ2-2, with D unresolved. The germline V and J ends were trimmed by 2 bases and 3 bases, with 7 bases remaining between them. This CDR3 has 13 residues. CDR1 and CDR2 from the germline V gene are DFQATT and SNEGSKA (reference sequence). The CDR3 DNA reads TGCAGTGCTAGATCAGAGTACACCGGGGAGCTGTTTTTT. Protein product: CSARSEYTGELFF.

Written as DNA, the CDR3 is TGTGCCAGCAGCGTAGACTCGTGGGCGGGTACCGGGGAGCTGTTTTTT. Residues: CASSVDSWAGTGELFF. This chain connects TRBV9 to TRBJ2-2; D is perhaps TRBD2 (5 bases). Germline-derived CDR1 and CDR2 are SGDLS and YYNGEE. CDR3 length: 16 residues. V dropped 0 bases and J dropped 5 bases, with 14 bases sitting between them.

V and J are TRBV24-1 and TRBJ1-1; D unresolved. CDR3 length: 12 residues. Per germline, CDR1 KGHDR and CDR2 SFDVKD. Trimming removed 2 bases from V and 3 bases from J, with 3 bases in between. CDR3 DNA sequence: TGTGCCACCAGTGATTGGGACACTGAAGCTTTCTTT. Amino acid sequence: CATSDWDTEAFF.

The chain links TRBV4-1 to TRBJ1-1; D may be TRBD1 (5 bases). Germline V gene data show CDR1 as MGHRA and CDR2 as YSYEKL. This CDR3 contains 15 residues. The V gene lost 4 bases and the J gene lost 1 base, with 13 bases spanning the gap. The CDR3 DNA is TGCGCCAGCAGCCCTTCCCCAACAGGGAACACTGAAGCTTTCTTT. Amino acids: CASSPSPTGNTEAFF.

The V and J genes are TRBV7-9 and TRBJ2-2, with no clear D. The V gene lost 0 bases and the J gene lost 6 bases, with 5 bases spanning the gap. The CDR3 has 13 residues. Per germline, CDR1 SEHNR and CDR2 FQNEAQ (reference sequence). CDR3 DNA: TGTGCCAGCAGCTTAGCTAGCCCCGGGGAGCTGTTTTTT. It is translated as CASSLASPGELFF. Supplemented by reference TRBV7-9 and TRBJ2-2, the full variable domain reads DTGVSQNPRHKITKRGQNVTFRCDPISEHNRLYWYRQTLGQGPEFLTYFQNEAQLEKSRLLSDRFSAERPKGSFSTLEIQRTEQGDSAMYLCASSLASPGELFFGEGSRLTVL.

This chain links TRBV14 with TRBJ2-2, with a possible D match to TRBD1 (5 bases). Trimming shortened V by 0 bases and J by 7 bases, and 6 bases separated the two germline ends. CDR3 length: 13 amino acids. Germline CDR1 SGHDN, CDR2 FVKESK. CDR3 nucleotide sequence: TGTGCCAGCAGCCAAGAACAGGTCGGGGAGCTGTTTTTT. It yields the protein CASSQEQVGELFF.

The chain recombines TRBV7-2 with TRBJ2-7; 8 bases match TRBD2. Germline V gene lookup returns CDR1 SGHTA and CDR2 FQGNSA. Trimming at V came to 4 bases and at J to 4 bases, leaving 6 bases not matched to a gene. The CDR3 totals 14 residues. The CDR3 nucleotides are TGTGCCAGCAGCTATGGACTAGCCCCATACGAGCAGTACTTC. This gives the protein CASSYGLAPYEQYF.